Listed here are 5 T cell receptor beta chains from one sample, sequenced in a study of shared clonotypes between healthy human individuals. Data came from immunoSEQ multiplex PCR; TCRdb stores just in-frame clones and leaves some out. The data contain millions of clones, over 85% of them singletons. Sequenced: naive CD4+ T cells from PBMCs. Indicated subset: CD45RA+ positively selected. Receptors were obtained from a man between 18 and 35 years old in good health. Some clones in this sample may be carry-over from other donors' samples.

This chain uses TRBV19 with TRBJ2-7; D may be TRBD1 or TRBD2 (5 bases each). Germline CDR1 is LNHDA and CDR2 is SQIVND (reference sequence). The CDR3 consists of 14 residues. Trimming took off 6 bases at V and 1 base at J, with 13 bases between the two ends. CDR3 DNA: TGTGCCAGTAGAATCGGGGCGAGTTCCTACGAGCAGTACTTC. It specifies CASRIGASSYEQYF.

The V gene is TRBV11-2, the J gene TRBJ1-2; D uncertain. Per the germline V gene, CDR1 is SGHAT and CDR2 is FQNNGV. V was cut by 2 bases and J by 6 bases, with 13 bases left in between. The CDR3 has 14 amino acids. CDR3 amino acids: CASSLSHTWDGYTF. CDR3 DNA sequence: TGTGCCAGCAGCTTATCCCATACGTGGGATGGCTACACCTTC. Full variable domain (missing parts from reference TRBV11-2 and TRBJ1-2): EAGVAQSPRYKIIEKRQSVAFWCNPISGHATLYWYQQILGQGPKLLIQFQNNGVVDDSQLPKDRFSAERLKGVDSTLKIQPAKLEDSAVYLCASSLSHTWDGYTFGSGTRLTVV.

The V call is TRBV6-6, the J call TRBJ2-2; D remains ambiguous. Germline lookup yields CDR1 MNHNY and CDR2 SVGAGI (reference sequence). The CDR3 covers 16 residues. V gave up 0 bases and J gave up 3 bases, with 11 bases separating them. CDR3 DNA sequence: TGTGCCAGCAGTTACTCGTACCGGAAGTACACCGGGGAGCTGTTTTTT. As protein: CASSYSYRKYTGELFF.

The V gene is TRBV6-5, the J gene TRBJ2-7, with D uncertain. There are 13 residues in the CDR3. The ends were cut back, 6 bases at V and 4 bases at J, with 13 bases in the middle. Per germline, CDR1 MNHEY and CDR2 SVGAGI. The CDR3 DNA sequence: TGTGCCAGCAGGGAACAGCCACCTTACGAGCAGTACTTC. It is translated as CASREQPPYEQYF.

The chain links TRBV9 to TRBJ2-3; 9 bases agree with TRBD1. With V trimmed by 1 base and J by 4 bases, 4 bases remained unmatched. The germline V gene encodes CDR1 SGDLS and CDR2 YYNGEE. This CDR3 has 15 amino acids. CDR3 protein: CASSVWDRVPDTQYF. The DNA for the CDR3 is TGTGCCAGCAGCGTATGGGACAGGGTACCAGATACGCAGTATTTT.